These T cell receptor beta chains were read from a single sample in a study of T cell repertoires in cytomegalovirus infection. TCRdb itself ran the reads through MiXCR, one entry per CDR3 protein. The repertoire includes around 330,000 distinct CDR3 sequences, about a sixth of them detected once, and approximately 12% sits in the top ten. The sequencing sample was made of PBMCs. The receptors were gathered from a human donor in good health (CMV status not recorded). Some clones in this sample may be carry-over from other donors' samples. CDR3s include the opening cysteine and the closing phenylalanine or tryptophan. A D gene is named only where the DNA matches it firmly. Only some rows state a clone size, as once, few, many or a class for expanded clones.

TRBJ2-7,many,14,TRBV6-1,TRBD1,TGTGCCAGCAGGCAGACAGGGAGCTCCTACGAGCAGTACTTC,CASRQTGSSYEQYF
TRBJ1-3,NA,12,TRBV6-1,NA,TGTGCCAGCAGGGGGGTCCAGGACACCATATATTTT,CASRGVQDTIYF
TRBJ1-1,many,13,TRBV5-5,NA,TGTGCCAGCAGCTTTCAGGGAGGCACTGAAGCTTTCTTT,CASSFQGGTEAFF
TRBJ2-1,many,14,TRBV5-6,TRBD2,TGTGCCAGCAGCAAAGCGGGGGGCTGGGATGAGCAGTTCTTC,CASSKAGGWDEQFF
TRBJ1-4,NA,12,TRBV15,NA,TGTGCCACCAGCAGAGCGGATGAAAAACTGTTTTTT,CATSRADEKLFF
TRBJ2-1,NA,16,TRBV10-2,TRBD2,TGCGCCAGCAGTGACCCTGGGACTAGCGGGGCAATCGAGCAGTTCTTC,CASSDPGTSGAIEQFF
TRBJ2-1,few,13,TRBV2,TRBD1,TGTGCCAGCAACCCAGGGACAGGGACTATCTTGTTCTTC,CASNPGTGTILFF
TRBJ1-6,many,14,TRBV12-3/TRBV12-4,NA,TGTGCCAGCACCACCACTGGGGGTAATTCACCCCTCCACTTT,CASTTTGGNSPLHF
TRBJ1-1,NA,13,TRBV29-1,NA,TGCAGCGTTGAAGGTGGTTTGAACACTGAAGCTTTCTTT,CSVEGGLNTEAFF
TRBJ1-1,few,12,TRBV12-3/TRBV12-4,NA,TGTGCCAGCAGTTGGGGGCCCGCTGAAGCTTTCTTT,CASSWGPAEAFF
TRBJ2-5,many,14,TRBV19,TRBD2,TGTGCCAGTAGCCGTCGACTAGCGGGGGGGTCCCAGTACTTC,CASSRRLAGGSQYF
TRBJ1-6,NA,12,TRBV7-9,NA,TGTGCCAGCAGTGTAGCTAATTCACCCCTCCACTTT,CASSVANSPLHF
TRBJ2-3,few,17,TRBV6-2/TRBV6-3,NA,TGTGCCAGCAGTTACTCAACGGTGGACCAAAGCACAGATACGCAGTATTTT,CASSYSTVDQSTDTQYF
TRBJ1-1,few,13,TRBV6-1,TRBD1,TGTGCCAGCAGTAAACGGGACAGGGTGGCAGCTTTCTTT,CASSKRDRVAAFF
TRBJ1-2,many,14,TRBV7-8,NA,TGTGCCAGCAGCTCCGGGCCTGCTAACTATGGCTACACCTTC,CASSSGPANYGYTF
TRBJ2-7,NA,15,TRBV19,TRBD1,TGTGCCAGTAGCCCTGGACAGGGTAGGACGTACGAGCAGTACTTC,CASSPGQGRTYEQYF
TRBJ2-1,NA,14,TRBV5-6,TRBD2,TGTGCCACCGGACTAGCGGGGATCTACAATGAGCAGTTCTTC,CATGLAGIYNEQFF
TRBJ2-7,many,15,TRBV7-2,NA,TGTGCCAGCAGCACACAGGGACTCCCCACCTACGAGCAGTACTTC,CASSTQGLPTYEQYF
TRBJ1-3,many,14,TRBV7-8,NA,TGTGCCAGCAGCTCCCGGGACCGTGGAAACACCATATATTTT,CASSSRDRGNTIYF
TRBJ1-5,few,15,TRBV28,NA,TGTGCCAGCAGTTCCCGACGGAACTTGAGTCGGGCCCAGCATTTT,CASSSRRNLSRAQHF
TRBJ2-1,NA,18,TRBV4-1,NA,TGCGCCAGCAGCCAAGATTGGGAGGAGGCCGATCCCTACAATGAGCAGTTCTTC,CASSQDWEEADPYNEQFF
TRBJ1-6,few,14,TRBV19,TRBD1,TGTGCCAGTAGTCCGACAGGGAATGATTCACCCCTCCACTTT,CASSPTGNDSPLHF
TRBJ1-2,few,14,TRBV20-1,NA,TGCAGTGCTAGAGATGCTAGGGTGGACTATGGCTACACCTTC,CSARDARVDYGYTF
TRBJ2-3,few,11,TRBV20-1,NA,TGCAGTGCTAGAGATCGCACAGGGTTGTATTTT,CSARDRTGLYF
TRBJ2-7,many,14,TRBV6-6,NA,TGTGCCAGCAGTTACTCGAGTGGGGCCTACGAGCAGTACTTC,CASSYSSGAYEQYF
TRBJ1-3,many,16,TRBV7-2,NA,TGTGCCAGCAGCTTTGGGCAGGCCGGCTCTGGAAACACCATATATTTT,CASSFGQAGSGNTIYF